This T cell receptor (beta chain) was observed in a study of blood T cell repertoires in COVID-19. Whole-study context: PBMCs, B-cell-depleted T cells, or T cells provided the cDNA or gDNA that made up the material.

This CDR3 region has 15 residues. Germline trimming cut 4 bases from V and 3 bases from J; bases unmatched to any gene: 6. Germline V gene data show CDR1 as MNHEY and CDR2 as SVGAGI. Seattle enrolled patients during active infection and tracked them longitudinally. Methods used by the authors: Reference gene primers were amplified, and this amplification served to estimate nucleated cell counts. The assay was immunoSEQ multiplex PCR, and TCRdb's table has in-frame clones only and misses some. That table is the source of V, J and clone size, and D and trimming were worked out from the DNA. The table shows 440,000 or so clones, with 75% to 90% occurring only once.

The rearrangement joins TRBV6-5 to TRBJ2-3; 8 bases match TRBD2. The TCR was taken from a woman aged 40 to 49 with COVID-19, enrolled during active disease. Sequencing was carried out using peripheral blood. The chain's CDR3 is CASSSSLAGTDTQYF. The CDR3 DNA follows: TGTGCCAGCAGTTCCTCTCTAGCGGGTACAGATACGCAGTATTTT.